This TCR beta chain appears in the sequencing data of a study of shared clonotypes between healthy human individuals. TCRdb's copy holds only in-frame clones and misses some; the assay was immunoSEQ multiplex PCR. Among almost 700,000 clones listed, about 92% were seen once. V gave up 2 bases and J gave up 3 bases, with 8 bases separating them. Looked up from germline, CDR1 is SGHDN and CDR2 is FVKESK. The length of the CDR3 is 14 residues. Terminally differentiated effector memory CD45RA+ cells were excluded by CCR7 positive selection of CD45RO-negative cells. This TCR was sampled from a man aged 25 to 40 in good health. The genes are TRBV14 and TRBJ1-5, with TRBD1 as a possible D gene (5 bases). Sequenced input: naive CD8+ T cells sorted from blood. CDR3 coding DNA: TGTGCCAGCAGCCAAACAGGTTACAATCAGCCCCAGCATTTT. It encodes CASSQTGYNQPQHF.